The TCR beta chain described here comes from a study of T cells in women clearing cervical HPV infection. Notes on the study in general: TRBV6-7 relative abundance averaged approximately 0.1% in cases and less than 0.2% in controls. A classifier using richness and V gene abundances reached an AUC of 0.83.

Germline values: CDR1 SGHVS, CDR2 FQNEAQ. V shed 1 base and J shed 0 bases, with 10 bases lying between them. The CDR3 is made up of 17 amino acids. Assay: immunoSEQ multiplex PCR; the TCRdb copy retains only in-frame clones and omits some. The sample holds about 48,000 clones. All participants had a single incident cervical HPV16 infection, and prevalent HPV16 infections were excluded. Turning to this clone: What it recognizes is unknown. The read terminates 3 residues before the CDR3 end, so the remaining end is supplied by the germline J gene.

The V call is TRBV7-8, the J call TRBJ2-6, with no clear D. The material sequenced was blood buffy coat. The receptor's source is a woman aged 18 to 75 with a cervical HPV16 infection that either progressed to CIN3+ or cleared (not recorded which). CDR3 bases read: TGTGCCAGCAGCTTAGAAGTGAGGCCCTCTGGGGCCAACGTC. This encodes CASSLEVRPSGANV. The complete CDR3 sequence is CASSLEVRPSGANVLTF.